This T cell receptor (beta chain) was captured by sequencing in a study of OX40 agonist ivuxolimab in advanced cancers. Study-level information: Dose-escalation patients had hepatocellular carcinoma, melanoma, renal cell or head and neck cancer.

Germline V lookup: CDR1 MNHNS, CDR2 SASEGT. The V end was cut by 2 bases, the J end by 5 bases, with 12 bases between. The CDR3 has 14 residues. In its sample, this clone was seen once. Its specificity is not known. Here immunoSEQ multiplex PCR was the method, and the copy in TCRdb shows in-frame clones only, minus some. This table holds about 66,000 clones, about 81% found once. Whole-study findings and limits: Partial responders dosed at 0.1-3.0 mg/kg displayed clonal expansion ranking among the lowest. In a subset of nonresponders, normalized T-cell clonal expansion was also low. Expanded peripheral T cell antigen specificity was not determined.

The J gene is TRBJ1-2, the V gene TRBV6-1, with D perhaps matching TRBD1 (5 bases). This sequence was found in an adult with an advanced solid tumor such as melanoma, head and neck, liver or kidney cancer. This specimen was CD4+ or CD8+ T cells sorted from blood, taken in a trial of the OX40 agonist ivuxolimab. The CDR3 DNA sequence: TGTGCCAGCAGTGAAATGTTAGGGGTTTATGGCTACACCTTC. Translation: CASSEMLGVYGYTF.